A single sample gave rise to the 12 T cell receptor beta chains below, sequenced in a study of type 1 regulatory T cells. The antigens these receptors bind are not known. TCRdb re-derived calls from the reads in MiXCR, one entry per CDR3 protein. The sample consists of about 62,000 distinct CDR3 sequences, approximately 60% of them appearing once. The specimen sequenced was cultured non-Tr1 T cells, either the whole culture or a sorted T cell fraction (not recorded which). The receptors were gathered from a human donor in good health.

This clonotype was observed a handful of times. The chain is built from TRBV6-5 and TRBJ2-7; 11 bases are a match to TRBD2. V lost 1 base, J lost 6 bases, and 11 bases stayed unmatched. Per the germline V gene, CDR1 is MNHEY and CDR2 is SVGAGI. The CDR3 loop spans 17 amino acids. The CDR3 loop is CASSYYPGLAGSAEQYF. As DNA, the CDR3 is TGTGCCAGCAGTTACTACCCCGGACTAGCGGGTTCGGCCGAGCAGTACTTC.

This clonotype was counted once. V and J are TRBV18 and TRBJ2-5; 14 positions match TRBD2. Germline V CDR1 and CDR2: KGHSH, LQKENI. Trimming took 0 bases from V and 5 from J; bases not matched to a gene: 5. The CDR3 contains 17 residues. This CDR3 reads CASSPPGLAGVHETQYF. CDR3 DNA: TGTGCCAGCTCACCACCGGGACTAGCGGGAGTTCACGAGACCCAGTACTTC.

This clonotype was observed a handful of times. The chain couples TRBV4-1 to TRBJ1-1; TRBD1 might be the D (6 bases). The length of the CDR3 is 14 residues. The V end lost 0 bases, the J end lost 7 bases, and 12 bases lay between the germline ends. Germline values: CDR1 MGHRA, CDR2 YSYEKL. The CDR3 nucleotides are TGCGCCAGCAGCCAAGAGGGGCGGGGGCGTGAAGCTTTCTTT. Protein: CASSQEGRGREAFF.

The V and J genes are TRBV30 and TRBJ1-1; no clear D. Looked up from germline, CDR1 is GTSNPN and CDR2 is SVGIG (reference sequence). This CDR3 comprises 14 residues. V was pared by 2 bases and J by 5 bases, with 15 bases between. Here the CDR3 reads CAWSTGSRETEAFF. Here the CDR3 DNA reads TGTGCCTGGAGTACCGGATCGAGGGAGACTGAAGCTTTCTTT.

The chain couples TRBV28 to TRBJ2-7; D may be TRBD2 (7 bases). The germline V gene has CDR1 MDHEN and CDR2 SYDVKM. The ends were cut back, 7 bases at V and 2 bases at J, with 21 bases in the middle. The CDR3 has 16 amino acids. CDR3 DNA sequence: TGTGCCAGCACCATAGGGGGGGAAGTGGGGGCCTACGAGCAGTACTTC. It translates to CASTIGGEVGAYEQYF.

J is TRBJ2-3 and V is TRBV20-1, with D maybe TRBD2 (6 bases). This CDR3 is built from 15 residues. CDR1 is DFQATT and CDR2 is SNEGSKA in the germline V gene (reference sequence). The V end lost 5 bases, the J end lost 2 bases, and 17 bases lay between the germline ends. For the CDR3, the DNA is TGCAGTGCTCTGCAGCGGGCTCGTTCCACAGATACGCAGTATTTT. It translates to CSALQRARSTDTQYF.

This clonotype was seen only a few times. This chain connects TRBV20-1 to TRBJ2-5; 8 bases map to TRBD2. This CDR3 region has 14 residues. The germline CDR1 and CDR2 sequences are DFQATT and SNEGSKA (reference sequence). The V segment lost 6 bases and the J segment 4 bases; nucleotides outside the gene matches: 10. The CDR3 loop reads CSADAGTRGETQYF. The CDR3 bases are TGCAGTGCAGACGCCGGGACTAGGGGAGAGACCCAGTACTTC.

CDR3 residues: CASSLVGDFGYGYTF. In DNA, the CDR3 is TGTGCCAGCAGCTTGGTCGGGGACTTTGGTTATGGCTACACCTTC. V and J are TRBV5-6 and TRBJ1-2, with D possibly TRBD1 on 5 matching bases. CDR3 size: 15 residues. The V gene lost 0 bases and the J gene lost 5 bases, with 14 bases spanning the gap. Germline V CDR1 and CDR2: SGHDT, YYEEEE.

This chain joins TRBV6-6 and TRBJ1-4; 7 bases fit TRBD1. The CDR3 loop spans 16 amino acids. The germline V gene encodes CDR1 MNHNY and CDR2 SVGAGI (reference sequence). The V segment lost 0 bases and the J segment 6 bases; nucleotides outside the gene matches: 7. Here the CDR3 DNA reads TGTGCCAGCAGTTACTCGGGTGACAGGGTGGATGAAAAACTGTTTTTT. Amino acid sequence: CASSYSGDRVDEKLFF.

This chain uses TRBV6-2 or TRBV6-3 with TRBJ2-1, with 7 bases matching TRBD1. The CDR3 has 13 amino acids. V was pared by 7 bases and J by 3 bases, with 3 bases of the junction left unmatched. Germline assignment: CDR1 MNHEY and CDR2 SVGEGT. The CDR3 region has the DNA TGTGCCAGCAACCGGGACAGCTACAATGAGCAGTTCTTC. This encodes CASNRDSYNEQFF.

V and J are TRBV1 and TRBJ2-5; TRBD1 is the table's D call and was not checked against the DNA. TRBV1 is noted as a pseudogene. This CDR3 has 13 amino acids. CDR3 protein: CTSSQVPGETQYF. CDR3 in DNA: TGCACCAGCAGCCAAGTCCCTGGGGAGACCCAGTACTTC.

The CDR3 here is CSARDGSREGDTEAFF. The CDR3 DNA reads TGCAGTGCTAGAGATGGGTCCCGGGAGGGAGACACTGAAGCTTTCTTT. The rearrangement uses TRBV20-1 and TRBJ1-1; D remains unclear. The CDR3 is 16 residues long. V was trimmed by 0 bases and J by 3 bases, leaving 17 bases between them. CDR1 is DFQATT and CDR2 is SNEGSKA in the germline V gene (reference sequence).